Listed here are 18 T cell receptor beta chains from one sample, sequenced in a study of CD8 T cells in ankylosing spondylitis. TCRdb fed the 5' RACE reads into MiXCR, producing one record per CDR3 protein. The table shows 150,000 to 200,000 distinct CDR3 sequences, with approximately 16% occurring only once. Material for sequencing was blood, either unsorted or a sorted T cell fraction (not recorded which). The receptors originated from a male donor with ankylosing spondylitis or in good health (not recorded which).

This chain uses TRBV6-1 with TRBJ1-5; D is ambiguous. Germline V lookup: CDR1 MNHNS, CDR2 SASEGT. This CDR3 has 15 amino acids. Trimming pared 0 bases from V and 2 bases from J, leaving 8 bases between. The CDR3 nucleotides read TGTGCCAGCAGTGAAGCGGCTTTCGGCAATCAGCCCCAGCATTTT. Translating it yields CASSEAAFGNQPQHF.

This clonotype has a count of ten or more. The chain joins TRBV28 to TRBJ1-5; D not certain. The V gene's germline CDR1 is MDHEN and CDR2 SYDVKM. This CDR3 is built from 14 residues. V dropped 8 bases and J dropped 0 bases, with 11 bases sitting between them. CDR3 in DNA: TGTGCCAGCCGGACGGGTTATAGCAATCAGCCCCAGCATTTT. It yields the protein CASRTGYSNQPQHF. The full variable domain, in which reference TRBV28 and TRBJ1-5 provide the parts outside the CDR3, is DVKVTQSSRYLVKRTGEKVFLECVQDMDHENMFWYRQDPGLGLRLIYFSYDVKMKEKGDIPEGYSVSREKKERFSLILESASTNQTSMYLCASRTGYSNQPQHFGDGTRLSIL.

In this sample, this clonotype turned up many times. V is TRBV5-5 and J is TRBJ2-1; the D gene is possibly TRBD2 (5 bases). The CDR3 spans 15 residues. V lost 4 bases, J lost 0 bases, and 11 bases lay in between. CDR1 is SGHKS, CDR2 YYEKEE, per germline (reference sequence). CDR3 sequence: CASSPVGSSYNEQFF. The DNA for the CDR3 is TGTGCCAGCAGCCCGGTTGGGAGCTCCTACAATGAGCAGTTCTTC.

This clonotype has a handful of counts. The rearrangement links TRBV20-1 to TRBJ1-2; D is undetermined. Germline lookup yields CDR1 DFQATT and CDR2 SNEGSKA (reference sequence). The CDR3 has 14 residues. V lost 3 bases to trimming and J lost 1 base, with 12 bases between them. Here the CDR3 DNA reads TGCAGTGCTAGCGCGCCCAAAAATAACTATGGCTACACCTTC. It encodes CSASAPKNNYGYTF.

At least ten counts were recorded for this clonotype. The chain carries TRBV18 and TRBJ2-7; D not certain. V was clipped by 3 bases and J by 1 base, with 4 bases between them. This CDR3 is built from 12 residues. Looked up from germline, CDR1 is KGHSH and CDR2 is LQKENI. Here the CDR3 DNA reads TGTGCCAGCTCACCGACTTCCTACGAGCAGTACTTC. Protein sequence: CASSPTSYEQYF.

This clonotype was picked up a small number of times. The chain joins TRBV5-4 to TRBJ2-5, with D unresolved. The CDR3 length is 12 residues. Trimming took off 3 bases at V and 0 bases at J, with 3 bases between the two ends. CDR1 SGHNT and CDR2 YYREEE come from the germline V gene (reference sequence). In DNA, the CDR3 is TGTGCCAGCAGCTGGGACCAAGAGACCCAGTACTTC. Its translation is CASSWDQETQYF. The whole variable domain, remainder taken from reference TRBV5-4 and TRBJ2-5, is ETGVTQSPTHLIKTRGQQVTLRCSSQSGHNTVSWYQQALGQGPQFIFQYYREEENGRGNFPPRFSGLQFPNYSSELNVNALELDDSALYLCASSWDQETQYFGPGTRLLVL.

V gene TRBV5-8 combines with J gene TRBJ2-7; D remains ambiguous. The CDR3 consists of 16 residues. The germline gives CDR1 SGHTS, CDR2 YDEGEE. With 5 bases removed from V and 0 bases from J, the gap between germline ends came to 18 bases. CDR3: CASRRQSGPFSYEQYF. The CDR3 nucleotides are TGTGCCAGCAGACGTCAATCGGGTCCCTTCTCCTACGAGCAGTACTTC.

This clonotype was seen only a few times. The rearrangement joins TRBV20-1 to TRBJ2-1; D is ambiguous. Trimming removed 0 bases at V and 4 bases at J, with 10 bases between. The germline V gene has CDR1 DFQATT and CDR2 SNEGSKA (reference sequence). The CDR3 sequence is 14 residues long. The DNA of the CDR3 is TGCAGTGCTAGAGATACGACTTTTTACAATGAGCAGTTCTTC. Translating gives CSARDTTFYNEQFF.

This clonotype was seen more than once but under ten times. The chain uses TRBV28 and TRBJ1-2; 8 bases match TRBD1. CDR3 length: 16 residues. From germline, CDR1 is MDHEN and CDR2 SYDVKM. J lost 2 bases, V lost 6 bases, and 11 bases had no gene match. The CDR3 region has the DNA TGTGCCAGCAGGTATCCACCCGGACAGGGCAACTATGGCTACACCTTC. This codes for CASRYPPGQGNYGYTF.

This clonotype was counted between two and nine times. The chain carries TRBV5-1 and TRBJ2-1; TRBD2 might be the D (6 bases). CDR3 length: 16 residues. V was pared by 0 bases and J by 1 base, with 11 bases between. CDR1 is SGHRS and CDR2 is YFSETQ in the germline V gene. CDR3 nucleotides: TGCGCCAGCAGCTTGGTTTTGGGGGGTTCCTACAATGAGCAGTTCTTC. Translation gives CASSLVLGGSYNEQFF.

V usage is TRBV29-1 and J usage is TRBJ2-5; weak D call: TRBD2 (6 bases). The CDR3 has 12 residues. Germline CDR1 reads SQVTM; CDR2 reads ANQGSEA. V lost 4 bases, J lost 2 bases, and 8 bases lay in between. Here the CDR3 DNA reads TGCAGCGTTGTGGGGACTCAAGAGACCCAGTACTTC. Protein product: CSVVGTQETQYF.

This clonotype was counted between two and nine times. The chain carries TRBV12-3 or TRBV12-4 and TRBJ2-1; 11 nucleotides agree with TRBD2. The J segment lost 4 bases and the V segment lost 8 bases, leaving 4 bases of the junction unmatched. The CDR3 is 14 amino acids. This CDR3 is CASAGLAGYNEQFF. For the CDR3, the DNA is TGTGCCAGCGCAGGACTAGCGGGTTACAATGAGCAGTTCTTC.

At least ten counts were recorded for this clonotype. This chain uses TRBV2 with TRBJ2-2; no firm D call. Germline values: CDR1 SNHLY, CDR2 FYNNEI. V was trimmed by 6 bases and J by 6 bases, leaving 17 bases between them. The CDR3 is 15 amino acids. CDR3 nucleotide sequence: TGTGCCAGCAGCGCGATGACTGTCGGGTCCGGGGAGCTGTTTTTT. This translates into CASSAMTVGSGELFF.

This clonotype was counted many times. The chain couples TRBV10-3 to TRBJ2-7, with a possible D match to TRBD2 (6 bases). In germline, CDR1 is ENHRY, CDR2 SYGVKD. The CDR3 covers 14 residues. V was clipped by 3 bases and J by 5 bases, with 14 bases between them. The CDR3 reads CAISDGREYNEQYF. The CDR3 coding sequence is TGTGCCATCAGTGATGGCCGGGAGTACAACGAGCAGTACTTC.

This clonotype was seen more than once but under ten times. The V call is TRBV7-2, the J call TRBJ2-5; 12 bases align to TRBD2. This CDR3 spans 16 amino acids. Germline CDR1 and CDR2: SGHTA and FQGNSA. V was clipped by 4 bases and J by 1 base; unmatched bases: 4. Here the CDR3 reads CASSSGGLAGQETQYF. In nucleotides, the CDR3 is TGTGCCAGCAGCTCAGGGGGACTAGCGGGCCAAGAGACCCAGTACTTC.

This clonotype appeared many times. The chain uses TRBV3-1 and TRBJ2-1; maybe TRBD1 (5 bases). This CDR3 has 16 residues. Trimming took 7 bases from V and 0 from J, leaving 16 bases between them. Germline V CDR1 and CDR2: LGHDT, YNNKEL (reference sequence). CDR3 DNA: TGTGCCAGCACCATGACAGCGAGGAGCTCCTACAATGAGCAGTTCTTC. This gives the protein CASTMTARSSYNEQFF.

This clonotype was detected ten times or more. This sequence joins TRBV4-2 and TRBJ1-2, with 8 bases fitting TRBD1. J gave up 3 bases and V 0 bases, and 3 bases lay outside the gene matches. This CDR3 has 15 amino acids. Germline V CDR1 and CDR2: LGHNA, YNFKEQ. CDR3 sequence: CASSQEGQGHYGYTF. CDR3 bases: TGTGCCAGCAGCCAAGAAGGACAGGGACACTATGGCTACACCTTC.

This clonotype has only a few counts. This rearrangement joins TRBV7-9 to TRBJ2-7; 8 nucleotides agree with TRBD1. Germline CDR1 is SEHNR and CDR2 is FQNEAQ (reference sequence). This CDR3 has 16 residues. J lost 0 bases, V lost 1 base, and 5 bases had no gene match. The CDR3 is CASSLVTGVGSYEQYF. DNA of the CDR3: TGTGCCAGCAGCTTAGTGACAGGGGTCGGCTCCTACGAGCAGTACTTC.